The clone carrying this TCR beta chain was seen only once. The data are from a study of blood T cell repertoires in COVID-19. Study at large: T cells, B-cell-depleted T cells, or PBMCs provided the cDNA or gDNA that served as material.

This study enrolled people aged about 18 to 90 from under 25 US geographic areas. Cohort 3 donors counted as recovered after two negative PCRs, clearance, or resolved symptoms. This CDR3 comprises 12 residues. CDR1 is SGHKS, CDR2 YYEKEE, per germline (reference sequence). V lost 0 bases and J 7 bases, leaving 7 bases between the germline ends. Per the original methods: Estimated nucleated cell counts came from reference gene primer amplification. Sequencing was performed with immunoSEQ multiplex PCR; in TCRdb, only in-frame clones are kept and a portion is missing. V, J and clone size were drawn from that table, and D and trimming were deduced from the DNA. The sample lists 350,000 or so clones; roughly 90% were seen once.

The J gene is TRBJ1-2, the V gene TRBV5-5; maybe TRBD1 (5 bases). What was sequenced was PBMCs or T cells enriched from blood (not recorded which). The TCR comes from a woman under 40 who had recovered from COVID-19. CDR3 region: CASSLVGGGYTF. CDR3 coding DNA: TGTGCCAGCAGCTTGGTGGGGGGTGGCTACACCTTC.